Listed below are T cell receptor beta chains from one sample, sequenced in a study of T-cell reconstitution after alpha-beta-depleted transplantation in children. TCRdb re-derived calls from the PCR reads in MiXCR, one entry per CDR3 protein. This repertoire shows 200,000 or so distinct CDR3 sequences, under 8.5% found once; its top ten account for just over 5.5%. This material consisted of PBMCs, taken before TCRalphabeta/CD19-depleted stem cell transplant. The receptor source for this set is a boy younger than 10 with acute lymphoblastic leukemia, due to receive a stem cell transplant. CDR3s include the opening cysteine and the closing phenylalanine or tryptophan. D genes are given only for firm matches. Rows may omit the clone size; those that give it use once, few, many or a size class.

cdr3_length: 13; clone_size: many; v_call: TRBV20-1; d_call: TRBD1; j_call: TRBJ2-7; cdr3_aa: CSANRDRVDEQYF; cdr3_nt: TGCAGTGCTAACCGGGACAGGGTAGACGAGCAGTACTTC
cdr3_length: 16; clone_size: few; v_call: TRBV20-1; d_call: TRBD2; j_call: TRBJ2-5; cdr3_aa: CSARDGTSGAKETQYF; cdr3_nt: TGCAGTGCTAGAGATGGGACTAGCGGGGCTAAAGAGACCCAGTACTTC
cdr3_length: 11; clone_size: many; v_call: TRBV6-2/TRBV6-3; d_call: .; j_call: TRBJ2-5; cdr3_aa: CASSYPETQYF; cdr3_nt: TGTGCCAGCAGTTACCCAGAGACCCAGTACTTC
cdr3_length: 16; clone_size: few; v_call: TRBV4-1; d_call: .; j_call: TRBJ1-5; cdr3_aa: CASSQDSQGKNMPQHF; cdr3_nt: TGCGCCAGCAGCCAAGATTCCCAGGGGAAGAATATGCCCCAGCATTTT
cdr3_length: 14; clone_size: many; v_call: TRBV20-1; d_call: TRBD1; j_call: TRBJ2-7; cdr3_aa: CSAALGQSSYEQYF; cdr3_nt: TGCAGTGCCGCGTTGGGACAGAGCTCCTACGAGCAGTACTTC
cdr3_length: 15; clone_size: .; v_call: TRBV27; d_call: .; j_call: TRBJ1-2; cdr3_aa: CASSQFAGTGYGYTF; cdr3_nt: TGTGCCAGCAGCCAGTTCGCAGGGACGGGCTATGGCTACACCTTC
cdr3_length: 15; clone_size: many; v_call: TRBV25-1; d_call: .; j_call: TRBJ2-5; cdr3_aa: CASSESSEHRETQYF; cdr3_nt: TGTGCCAGCAGTGAATCTAGCGAGCACAGGGAGACCCAGTACTTC
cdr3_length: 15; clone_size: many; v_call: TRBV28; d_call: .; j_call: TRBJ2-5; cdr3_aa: CASKAPFPRGQTQYF; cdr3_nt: TGTGCCAGCAAAGCCCCCTTCCCGAGGGGACAGACCCAGTACTTC
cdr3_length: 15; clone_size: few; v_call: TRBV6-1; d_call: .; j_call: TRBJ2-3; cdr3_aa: CASSSGGGITDTQYF; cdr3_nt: TGTGCCAGCAGCTCCGGTGGGGGAATCACAGATACGCAGTATTTT
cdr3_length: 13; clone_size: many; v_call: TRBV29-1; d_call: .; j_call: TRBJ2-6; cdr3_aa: CSVMGSGANVLTF; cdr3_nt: TGCAGCGTGATGGGTTCTGGGGCCAACGTCCTGACTTTC
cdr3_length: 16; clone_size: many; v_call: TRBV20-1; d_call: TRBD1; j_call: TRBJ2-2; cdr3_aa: CSAREGGQGVTGELFF; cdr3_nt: TGCAGTGCTAGAGAAGGGGGACAGGGGGTCACCGGGGAGCTGTTTTTT
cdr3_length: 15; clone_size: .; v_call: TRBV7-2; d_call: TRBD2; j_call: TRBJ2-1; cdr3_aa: CASSTGLAEYNEQFF; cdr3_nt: TGTGCCAGCAGCACGGGACTAGCGGAGTACAATGAGCAGTTCTTC
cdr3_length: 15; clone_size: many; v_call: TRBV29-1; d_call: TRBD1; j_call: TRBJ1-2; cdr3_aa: CSVEVFETGWRGYTF; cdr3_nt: TGCAGCGTTGAAGTATTTGAGACAGGGTGGAGAGGCTACACCTTC
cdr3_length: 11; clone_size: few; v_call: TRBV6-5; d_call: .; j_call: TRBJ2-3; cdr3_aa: CASRMGHTQYF; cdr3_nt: TGTGCCAGCCGTATGGGTCATACGCAGTATTTT
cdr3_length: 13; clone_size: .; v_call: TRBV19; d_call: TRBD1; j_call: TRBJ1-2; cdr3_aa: CASARQGSPGYTF; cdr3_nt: TGTGCCAGCGCTAGACAGGGAAGTCCTGGCTACACCTTC
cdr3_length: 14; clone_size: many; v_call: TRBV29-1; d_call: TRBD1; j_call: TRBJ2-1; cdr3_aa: CSVGAGTDYNEQFF; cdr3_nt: TGCAGCGTTGGGGCCGGGACAGACTACAATGAGCAGTTCTTC
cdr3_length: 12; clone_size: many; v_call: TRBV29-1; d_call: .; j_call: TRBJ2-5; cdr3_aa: CSVGSTEGTQYF; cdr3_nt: TGCAGCGTTGGATCGACCGAGGGGACCCAGTACTTC
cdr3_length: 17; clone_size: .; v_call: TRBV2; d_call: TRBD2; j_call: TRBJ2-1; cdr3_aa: CASREIAGGLFYNEQFF; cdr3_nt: TGTGCCAGCAGAGAAATAGCGGGAGGGTTATTCTACAATGAGCAGTTCTTC
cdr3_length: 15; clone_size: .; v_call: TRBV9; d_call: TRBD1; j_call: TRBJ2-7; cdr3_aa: CASSVGTGDSDEQYF; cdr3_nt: TGTGCCAGCAGCGTCGGGACAGGGGACAGCGACGAGCAGTACTTC
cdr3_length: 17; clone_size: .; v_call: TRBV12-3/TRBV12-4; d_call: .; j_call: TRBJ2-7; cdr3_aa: CASSSDPTGPSSYEQYF; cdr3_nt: TGTGCCAGCAGTTCCGACCCGACGGGCCCGAGCTCCTACGAGCAGTACTTC
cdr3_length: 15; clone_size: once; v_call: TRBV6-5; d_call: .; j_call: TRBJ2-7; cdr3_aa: CASSWGRTSSYEQYF; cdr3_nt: TGTGCCAGCAGTTGGGGCAGGACCAGCTCCTACGAGCAGTACTTC
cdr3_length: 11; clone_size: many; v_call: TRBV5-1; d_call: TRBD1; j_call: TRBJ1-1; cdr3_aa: CASNDRAEAFF; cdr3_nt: TGCGCCAGCAACGACAGGGCTGAAGCTTTCTTT
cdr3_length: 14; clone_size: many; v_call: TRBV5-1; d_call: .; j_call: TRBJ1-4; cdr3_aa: CASSDFGPEEKLFF; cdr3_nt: TGCGCCAGCAGCGACTTTGGCCCCGAAGAAAAACTGTTTTTT
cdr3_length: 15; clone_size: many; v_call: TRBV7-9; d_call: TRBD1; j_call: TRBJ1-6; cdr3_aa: CASTEGQGGNSPLHF; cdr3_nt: TGTGCCAGCACCGAAGGACAGGGAGGGAATTCACCCCTCCACTTT
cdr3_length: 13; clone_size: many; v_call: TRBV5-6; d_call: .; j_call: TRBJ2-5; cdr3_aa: CASSLANRETQYF; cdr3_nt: TGTGCCAGCAGCTTGGCCAATAGAGAGACCCAGTACTTC